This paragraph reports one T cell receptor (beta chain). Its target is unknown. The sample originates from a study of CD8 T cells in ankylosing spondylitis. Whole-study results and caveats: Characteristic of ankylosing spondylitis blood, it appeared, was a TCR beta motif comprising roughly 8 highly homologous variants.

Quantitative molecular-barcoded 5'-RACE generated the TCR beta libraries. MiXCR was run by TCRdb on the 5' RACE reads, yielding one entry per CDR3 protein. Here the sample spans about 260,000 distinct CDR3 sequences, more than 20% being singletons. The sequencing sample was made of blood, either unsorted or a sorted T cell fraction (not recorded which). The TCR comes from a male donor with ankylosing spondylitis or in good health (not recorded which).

Here the CDR3 DNA reads TGTGCCACCAGCGAGGAGGTCCTGGGCAACAATGAGCAGTTCTTC. Translating it yields CATSEEVLGNNEQFF. The V gene is TRBV15, the J gene TRBJ2-1; tentatively, D is TRBD2 (5 bases). CDR1 and CDR2 from the germline V gene are LNHNV and YYDKDF (reference sequence). The CDR3 loop spans 15 amino acids. V was cut by 5 bases and J by 5 bases, with 16 bases left in between.